This T cell receptor (beta chain) was observed in a study of OX40 agonist ivuxolimab in advanced cancers. There are 16 residues in the CDR3. Germline V lookup: CDR1 LNHDA, CDR2 SQIVND (reference sequence). V lost 7 bases and J 0 bases, leaving 16 bases between the germline ends. Profiled with immunoSEQ multiplex PCR; TCRdb holds only in-frame clones, not every one. The data hold tens of thousands of clones, with approximately 90% observed a single time. The V call is TRBV19, the J call TRBJ1-5; D possibly corresponds to TRBD1 (5 bases). This clonotype was sampled from an adult with an advanced solid tumor such as melanoma, head and neck, liver or kidney cancer. The material sequenced was CD4+ or CD8+ T cells sorted from blood, taken in a trial of the OX40 agonist ivuxolimab. The CDR3 DNA reads TGTGCCAGTACTCATGGGGGGGGGTATAGCAATCAGCCCCAGCATTTT. Translated, it gives CASTHGGGYSNQPQHF.